The clone carrying this TCR beta chain occurred once. The source of the sample is a study of Ad26.COV2.S vaccination and SARS-CoV-2 variants. Treatment noted: around 19 received Ad26.COV2.S at low or high dose, single or two shots; about five received placebo; per-sample allocation not given. Specimens were obtained on day 63 following the first vaccine or placebo injection. Per the germline V gene, CDR1 is LGHDT and CDR2 is YNNKEL (reference sequence). Trimming took off 4 bases at V and 8 bases at J, with 15 bases between the two ends. This CDR3 contains 14 residues. TCRdb keeps only in-frame clones here, not all; method: immunoSEQ multiplex PCR. The sample yields 440,000 or so clones, 80% to 90% seen once.

The genes are TRBV3-1 (or the pseudogene TRBV3-2) and TRBJ2-1; D might be TRBD1 (6 bases). This sample comprised peripheral blood, obtained in a trial of Ad26.COV2.S vaccine versus placebo. This TCR was sampled from a person between 18 and 65 years old who received the Ad26.COV2.S COVID-19 vaccine or a placebo. The CDR3 DNA sequence: TGTGCCAGCAGCCTGACAGGTCCCGGGGATGAGCAGTTCTTC. This codes for CASSLTGPGDEQFF.